This TCR beta chain emerged from a study of blood T cells in healthy people across ages. Study results and limitations: Leaving the PBMCs unsorted stopped any conclusive comparison of naive versus antigen-experienced cells.

With a J-beta primer mix and a sample-barcoded 5' primer, a second PCR ran 7 to 11 cycles. Each of the cDNA molecules was tagged by a template-switch adaptor with 12 random nucleotides. TCRdb called the 5' RACE reads again in MiXCR, with one record for every CDR3 protein. The table records approximately 730,000 distinct CDR3 sequences, approximately 39% of them present only once. This clonotype was seen only a few times. Its antigen is unidentified. The origin of this receptor is a woman aged 60 to 75 in good health. The sample was blood.

For the CDR3, the DNA is TGCAGCGATATCTCCGGGGTCAGCTCCTACAATGAGCAGTACTTC. Encoded protein: CSDISGVSSYNEQYF. The V and J genes are TRBV29-1 and TRBJ2-1; D may be TRBD2 (5 bases). The J call may not be correct, given that the DNA end is closer to TRBJ2-7. Germline V gene sequence: CDR1 SQVTM, CDR2 ANQGSEA. This CDR3 is built from 15 residues.